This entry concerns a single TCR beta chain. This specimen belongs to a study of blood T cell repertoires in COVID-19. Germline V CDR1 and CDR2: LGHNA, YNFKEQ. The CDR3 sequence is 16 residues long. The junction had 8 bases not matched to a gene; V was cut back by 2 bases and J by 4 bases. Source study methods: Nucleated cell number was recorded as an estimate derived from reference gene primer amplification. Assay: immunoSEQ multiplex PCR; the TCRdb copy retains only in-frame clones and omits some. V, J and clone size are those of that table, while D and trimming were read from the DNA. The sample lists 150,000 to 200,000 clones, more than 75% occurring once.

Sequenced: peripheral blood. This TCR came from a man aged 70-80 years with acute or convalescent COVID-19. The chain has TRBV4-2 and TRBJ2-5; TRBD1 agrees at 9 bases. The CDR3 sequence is CASSQRSRQGGETQYF. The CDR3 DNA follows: TGTGCCAGCAGCCAAAGATCAAGACAGGGGGGAGAGACCCAGTACTTC.